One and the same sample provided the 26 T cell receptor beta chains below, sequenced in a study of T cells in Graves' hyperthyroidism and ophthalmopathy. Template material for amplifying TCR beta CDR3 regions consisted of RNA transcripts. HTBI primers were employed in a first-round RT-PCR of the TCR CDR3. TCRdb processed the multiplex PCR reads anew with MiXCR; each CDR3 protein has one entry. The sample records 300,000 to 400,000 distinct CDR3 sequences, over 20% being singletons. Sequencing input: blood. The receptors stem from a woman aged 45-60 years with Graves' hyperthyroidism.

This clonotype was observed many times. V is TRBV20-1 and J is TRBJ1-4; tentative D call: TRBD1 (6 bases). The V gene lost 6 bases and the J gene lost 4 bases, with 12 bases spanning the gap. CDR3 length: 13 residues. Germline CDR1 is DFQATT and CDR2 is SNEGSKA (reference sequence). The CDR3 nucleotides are TGCAGTGCCCCAGGGGACCGTAATGAAAAACTGTTTTTT. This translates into CSAPGDRNEKLFF.

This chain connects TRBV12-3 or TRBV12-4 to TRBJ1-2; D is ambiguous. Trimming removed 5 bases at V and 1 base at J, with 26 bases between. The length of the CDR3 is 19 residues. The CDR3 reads CASSPLGGVAESGNYGYTF. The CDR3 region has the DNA TGTGCCAGCAGTCCTTTAGGTGGTGTAGCCGAAAGCGGTAACTATGGCTACACCTTC.

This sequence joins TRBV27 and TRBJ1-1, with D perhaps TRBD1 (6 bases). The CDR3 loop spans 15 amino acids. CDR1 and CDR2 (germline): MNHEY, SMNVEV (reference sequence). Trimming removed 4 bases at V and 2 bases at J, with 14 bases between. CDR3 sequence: CASSSGTRGNTEAFF. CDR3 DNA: TGTGCCAGCAGTTCCGGGACAAGGGGAAACACTGAAGCTTTCTTT.

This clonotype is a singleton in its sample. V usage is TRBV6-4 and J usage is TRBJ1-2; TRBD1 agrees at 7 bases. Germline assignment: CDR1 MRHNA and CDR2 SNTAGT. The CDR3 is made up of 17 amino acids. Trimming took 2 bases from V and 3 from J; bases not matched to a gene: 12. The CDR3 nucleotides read TGTGCCAGCAGTGACAGCAAGACAGGGATATCGGACTATGGCTACACCTTC. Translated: CASSDSKTGISDYGYTF.

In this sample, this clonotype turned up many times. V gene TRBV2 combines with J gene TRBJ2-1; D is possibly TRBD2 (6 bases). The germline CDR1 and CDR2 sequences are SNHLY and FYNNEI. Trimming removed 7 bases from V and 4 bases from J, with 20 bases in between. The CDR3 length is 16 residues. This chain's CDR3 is CASNPVGGSSYNEQFF. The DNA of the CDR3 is TGTGCCAGCAACCCTGTTGGGGGGTCTTCTTACAATGAGCAGTTCTTC.

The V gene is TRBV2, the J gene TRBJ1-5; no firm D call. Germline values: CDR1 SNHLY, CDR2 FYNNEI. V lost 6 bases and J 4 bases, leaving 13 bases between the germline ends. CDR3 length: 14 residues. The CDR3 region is CASSRRILNQPQHF. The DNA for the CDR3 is TGTGCCAGCAGCAGACGGATCCTAAATCAGCCCCAGCATTTT.

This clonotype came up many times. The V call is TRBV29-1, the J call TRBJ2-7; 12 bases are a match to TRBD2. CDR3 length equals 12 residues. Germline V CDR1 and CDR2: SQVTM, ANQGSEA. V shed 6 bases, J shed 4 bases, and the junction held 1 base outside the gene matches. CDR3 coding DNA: TGCAGCGTGGGACTAGCGGGTTACGAGCAGTACTTC. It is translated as CSVGLAGYEQYF.

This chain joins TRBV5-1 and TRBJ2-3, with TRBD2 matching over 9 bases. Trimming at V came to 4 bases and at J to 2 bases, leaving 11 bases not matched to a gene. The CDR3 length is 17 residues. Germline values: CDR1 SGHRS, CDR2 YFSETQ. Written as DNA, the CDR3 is TGCGCCAGCAGCCCTCCCAAACTAGCGGGTCACACAGATACGCAGTATTTT. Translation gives CASSPPKLAGHTDTQYF.

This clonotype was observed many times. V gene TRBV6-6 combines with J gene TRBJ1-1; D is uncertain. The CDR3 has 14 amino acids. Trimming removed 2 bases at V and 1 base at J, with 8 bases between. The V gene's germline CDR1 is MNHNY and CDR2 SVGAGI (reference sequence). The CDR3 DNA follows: TGTGCCAGCAGTTACGATTCGGGGAACACTGAAGCTTTCTTT. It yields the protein CASSYDSGNTEAFF.

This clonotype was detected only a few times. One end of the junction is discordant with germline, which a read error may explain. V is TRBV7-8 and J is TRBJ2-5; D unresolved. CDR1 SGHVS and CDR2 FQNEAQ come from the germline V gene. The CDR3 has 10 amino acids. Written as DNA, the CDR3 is TGTGCCAGCGCCCAAGGGACCCAGTACTTC. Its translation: CASAQGTQYF.

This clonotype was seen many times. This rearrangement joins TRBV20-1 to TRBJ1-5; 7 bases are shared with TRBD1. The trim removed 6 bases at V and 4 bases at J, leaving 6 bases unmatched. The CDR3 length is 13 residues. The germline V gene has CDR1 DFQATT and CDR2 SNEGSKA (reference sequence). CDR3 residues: CSASQGMNQPQHF. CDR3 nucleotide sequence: TGCAGTGCCTCACAGGGGATGAATCAGCCCCAGCATTTT.

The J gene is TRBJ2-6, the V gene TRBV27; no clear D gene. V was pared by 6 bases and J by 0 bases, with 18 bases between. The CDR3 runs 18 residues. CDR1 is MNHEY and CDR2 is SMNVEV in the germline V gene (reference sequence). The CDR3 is CASRFWGTYYSGANVLTF. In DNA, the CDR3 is TGTGCCAGCAGATTTTGGGGAACCTACTACTCTGGGGCCAACGTCCTGACTTTC.

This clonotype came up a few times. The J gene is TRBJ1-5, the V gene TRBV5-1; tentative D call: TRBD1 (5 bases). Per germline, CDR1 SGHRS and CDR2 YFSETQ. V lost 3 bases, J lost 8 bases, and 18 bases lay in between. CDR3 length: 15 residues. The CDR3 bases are TGCGCCAGCAGCTGGGGGGTGGGTCCCACGGAGCCCCAGCATTTT. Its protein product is CASSWGVGPTEPQHF.

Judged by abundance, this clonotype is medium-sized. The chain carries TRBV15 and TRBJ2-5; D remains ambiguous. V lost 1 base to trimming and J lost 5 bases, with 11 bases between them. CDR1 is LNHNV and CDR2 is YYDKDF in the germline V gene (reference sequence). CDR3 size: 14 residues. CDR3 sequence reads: CATSRVSAQETQYF. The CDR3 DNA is TGTGCCACCAGCAGAGTGAGCGCCCAGGAGACCCAGTACTTC.

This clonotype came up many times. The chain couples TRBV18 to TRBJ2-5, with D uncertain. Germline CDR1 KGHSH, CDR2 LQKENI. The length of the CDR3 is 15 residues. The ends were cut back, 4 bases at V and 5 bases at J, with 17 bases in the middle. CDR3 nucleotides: TGTGCCAGCTCACGCCTTAGAGAAGCCCCGGAGACCCAGTACTTC. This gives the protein CASSRLREAPETQYF. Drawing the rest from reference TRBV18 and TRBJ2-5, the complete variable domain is NAGVMQNPRHLVRRRGQEARLRCSPMKGHSHVYWYRQLPEEGLKFMVYLQKENIIDESGMPKERFSAEFPKEGPSILRIQQVVRGDSAAYFCASSRLREAPETQYFGPGTRLLVL.

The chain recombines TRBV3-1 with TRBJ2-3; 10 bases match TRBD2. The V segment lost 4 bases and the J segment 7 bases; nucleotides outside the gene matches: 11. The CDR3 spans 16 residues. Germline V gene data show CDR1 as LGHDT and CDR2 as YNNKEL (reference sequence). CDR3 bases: TGTGCCAGCAGCCCCCCGAGGAGCGGGGGGGCAAATACGCAGTATTTT. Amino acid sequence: CASSPPRSGGANTQYF.

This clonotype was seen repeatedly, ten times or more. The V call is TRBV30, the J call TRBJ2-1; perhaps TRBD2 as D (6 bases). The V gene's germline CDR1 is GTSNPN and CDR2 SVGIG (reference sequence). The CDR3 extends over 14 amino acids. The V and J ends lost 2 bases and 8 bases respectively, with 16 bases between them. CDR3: CAWSTGTVGDEQFF. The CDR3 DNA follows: TGTGCCTGGAGTACCGGGACTGTAGGAGATGAGCAGTTCTTC.

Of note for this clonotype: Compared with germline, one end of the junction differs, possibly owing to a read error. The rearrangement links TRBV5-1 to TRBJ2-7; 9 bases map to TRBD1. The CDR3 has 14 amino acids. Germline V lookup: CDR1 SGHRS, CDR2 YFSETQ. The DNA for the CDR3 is TGCGCCAGCGGCTTGGGACAGGGTAGGGACGAGCAGTACTTC. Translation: CASGLGQGRDEQYF.

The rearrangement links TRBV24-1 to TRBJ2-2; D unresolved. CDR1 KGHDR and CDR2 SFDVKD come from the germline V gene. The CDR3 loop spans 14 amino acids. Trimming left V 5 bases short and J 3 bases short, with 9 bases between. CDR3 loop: CATSGQFDTGELFF. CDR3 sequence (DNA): TGTGCCACCAGTGGGCAGTTCGACACCGGGGAGCTGTTTTTT.

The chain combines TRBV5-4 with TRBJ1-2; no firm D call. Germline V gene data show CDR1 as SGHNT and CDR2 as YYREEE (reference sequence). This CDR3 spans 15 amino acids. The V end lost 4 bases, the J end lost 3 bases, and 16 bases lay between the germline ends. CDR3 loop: CASSLPRPGDYGYTF. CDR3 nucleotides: TGTGCCAGCAGCCTACCGCGCCCGGGCGACTATGGCTACACCTTC.

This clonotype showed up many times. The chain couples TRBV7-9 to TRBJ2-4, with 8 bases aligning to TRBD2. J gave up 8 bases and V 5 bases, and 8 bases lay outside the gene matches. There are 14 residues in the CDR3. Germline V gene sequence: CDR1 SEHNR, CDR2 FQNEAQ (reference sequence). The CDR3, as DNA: TGTGCCAGCAGCGACACACGGGGGGGATACATTCAGTACTTC. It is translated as CASSDTRGGYIQYF.

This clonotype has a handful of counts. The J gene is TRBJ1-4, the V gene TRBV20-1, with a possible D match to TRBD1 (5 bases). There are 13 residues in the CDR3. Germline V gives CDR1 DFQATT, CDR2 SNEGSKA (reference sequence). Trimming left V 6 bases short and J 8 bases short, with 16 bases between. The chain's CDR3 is CSALGAPGEKLFF. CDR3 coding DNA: TGCAGTGCCCTAGGGGCCCCGGGGGAAAAACTGTTTTTT.

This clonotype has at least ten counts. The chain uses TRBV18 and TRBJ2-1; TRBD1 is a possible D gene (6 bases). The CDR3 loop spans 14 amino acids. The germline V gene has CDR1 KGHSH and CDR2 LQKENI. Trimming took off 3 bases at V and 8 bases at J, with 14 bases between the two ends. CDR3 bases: TGTGCCAGCTCACCCTCAGGGGCCTCAGATGAGCAGTTCTTC. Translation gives CASSPSGASDEQFF.

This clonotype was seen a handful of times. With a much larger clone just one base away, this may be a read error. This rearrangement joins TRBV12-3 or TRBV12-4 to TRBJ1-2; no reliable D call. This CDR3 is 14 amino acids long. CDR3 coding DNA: TGTGCCTGCAGTTTCCCAGGAAGTCCCTATGGCTACACCTTC. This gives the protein CACSFPGSPYGYTF.

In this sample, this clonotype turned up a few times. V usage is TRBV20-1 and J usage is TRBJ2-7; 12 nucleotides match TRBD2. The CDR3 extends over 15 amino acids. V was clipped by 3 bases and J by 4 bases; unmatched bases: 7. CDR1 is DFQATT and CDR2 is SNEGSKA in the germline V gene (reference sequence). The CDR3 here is CSASGLTSGSYEQYF. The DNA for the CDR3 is TGCAGTGCTAGCGGACTGACTAGCGGGAGTTACGAGCAGTACTTC.

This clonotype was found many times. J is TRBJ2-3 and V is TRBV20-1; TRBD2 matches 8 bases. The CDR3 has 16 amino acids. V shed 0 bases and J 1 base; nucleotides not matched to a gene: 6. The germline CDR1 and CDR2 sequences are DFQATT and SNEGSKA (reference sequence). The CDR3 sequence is CSARDGRGARTDTQYF. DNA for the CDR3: TGCAGTGCTAGAGATGGGCGGGGGGCCCGCACAGATACGCAGTATTTT.